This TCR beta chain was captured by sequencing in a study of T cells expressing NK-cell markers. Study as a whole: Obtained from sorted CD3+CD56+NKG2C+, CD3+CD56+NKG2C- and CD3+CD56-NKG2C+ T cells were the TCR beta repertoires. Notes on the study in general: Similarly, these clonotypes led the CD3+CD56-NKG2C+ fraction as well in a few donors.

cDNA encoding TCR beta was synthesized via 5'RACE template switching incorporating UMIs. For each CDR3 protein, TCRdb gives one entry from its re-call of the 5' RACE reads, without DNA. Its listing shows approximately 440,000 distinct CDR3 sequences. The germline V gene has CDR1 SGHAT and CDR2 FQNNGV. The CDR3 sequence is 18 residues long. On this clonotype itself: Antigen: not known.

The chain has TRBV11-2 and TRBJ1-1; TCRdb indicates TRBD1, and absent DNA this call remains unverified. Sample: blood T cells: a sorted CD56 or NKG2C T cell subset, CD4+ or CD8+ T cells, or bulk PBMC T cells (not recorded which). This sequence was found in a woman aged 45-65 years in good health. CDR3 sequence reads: CASSPWTGRGGMNTEAFF.